This entry features one T cell receptor beta chain sequence. Its specificity is not known. Generated by immunoSEQ multiplex PCR, the TCRdb table keeps only in-frame clones and is missing some. The sample includes about 360 clones, 78% of them seen just once. The tumor samples were collected prior to definitive surgery or chemotherapy. Looked up from germline, CDR1 is MNHEY and CDR2 is SMNVEV (reference sequence). Losses at the gene ends were 5 bases for V and 7 bases for J; bases not matched to a gene: 11. The CDR3 is 15 amino acids. These data are taken from a study of high-grade serous ovarian cancer treatment subgroups. Points from the study as a whole: Spatial context was lost because tumors were sequenced in bulk. Same-patient tumor repertoires overlapped at roughly 0.11 to 0.79; different patients barely overlapped.

V is TRBV27 and J is TRBJ2-1; TRBD2 aligns across 7 bases. The source material was tumor tissue. The receptor's source is a human donor with high-grade serous ovarian cancer. Here the CDR3 DNA reads TGTGCCAGCAGTCCGTGGGCGGGGACTACGAATGAGCAGTTCTTC. The encoded protein is CASSPWAGTTNEQFF.